This TCR beta chain was captured by sequencing in a study of blood T cells in healthy people across ages. V was shortened by 5 bases and J by 2 bases, with 17 bases between the two germline ends. Germline values: CDR1 SGHRS, CDR2 YFSETQ. The CDR3 has 16 amino acids. The second PCR ran roughly 7 to 11 cycles with a sample-barcoded 5' primer and J-beta primers. Using its own MiXCR run on the 5' RACE reads, TCRdb lists one record per CDR3 protein. The table has around 800,000 distinct CDR3 sequences, around 62% seen once. The specimen was blood. The chain couples TRBV5-1 to TRBJ1-5, with D tentatively TRBD1 (6 bases). The clonotype was recovered from a man aged 30 to 39 in good health. CDR3 sequence (DNA): TGCGCCAGCAGTATGGAGGGGGTGTGGGGCAATCAGCCCCAGCATTTT. As protein: CASSMEGVWGNQPQHF.